A single sample gave rise to the 23 T cell receptor beta chains below, sequenced in a study of cytomegalovirus exposure and HLA in healthy donors. PCR involved 60 Vbeta and 13 Jbeta primers. The method was immunoSEQ multiplex PCR; TCRdb's version includes in-frame clones alone and lacks a portion of them. The data show around 100,000 clones, 55% to 80% seen once. The sequenced material came from PBMCs. The receptors come from a woman in her 30s in good health and CMV-seronegative.

This chain uses TRBV28 with TRBJ1-1; possibly TRBD1 for D (5 bases). The V end was cut by 5 bases, the J end by 3 bases, with 16 bases between. The V gene's germline CDR1 is MDHEN and CDR2 SYDVKM. There are 15 residues in the CDR3. The CDR3 spells CASSGDGEGDTEAFF. The CDR3, as DNA: TGTGCCAGCAGTGGGGACGGGGAGGGTGACACTGAAGCTTTCTTT.

The chain combines TRBV10-2 with TRBJ1-3, with 8 bases fitting TRBD1. This CDR3 contains 14 residues. The germline V gene encodes CDR1 WSHSY and CDR2 SAAADI. V was pared by 6 bases and J by 3 bases, with 4 bases of the junction left unmatched. The CDR3 nucleotides are TGCGCCAGCAGCAGGGGGCTAGATGGAAACACCATATATTTT. It yields the protein CASSRGLDGNTIYF.

This chain uses TRBV27 with TRBJ2-2, with 8 positions matching TRBD1. CDR1 is MNHEY and CDR2 is SMNVEV in the germline V gene (reference sequence). V gave up 2 bases and J gave up 2 bases; unmatched junction bases: 10. The CDR3 is 18 amino acids. The CDR3 spells CASSLTPRQGFNTGELFF. The CDR3 DNA is TGTGCCAGCAGTTTAACCCCTCGACAGGGGTTTAACACCGGGGAGCTGTTTTTT.

This clone came up once. The chain employs TRBV29-1 and TRBJ2-5; no reliable D call. V gave up 3 bases and J gave up 2 bases, with 10 bases separating them. Per the germline V gene, CDR1 is SQVTM and CDR2 is ANQGSEA. This CDR3 has 13 amino acids. This chain's CDR3 is CSVDRDSQETQYF. CDR3 nucleotides: TGCAGCGTTGACCGTGACTCACAAGAGACCCAGTACTTC.

The rearrangement links TRBV9 to TRBJ2-2; TRBD2 matches at 9 bases. This CDR3 is built from 18 residues. V shed 3 bases and J 3 bases; nucleotides not matched to a gene: 12. Germline V CDR1 and CDR2: SGDLS, YYNGEE. The CDR3: CASSAYYSGSEYTGELFF. As DNA, the CDR3 is TGTGCCAGCAGCGCCTATTATAGCGGGAGCGAGTACACCGGGGAGCTGTTTTTT.

The chain carries TRBV5-1 and TRBJ2-5; 11 positions match TRBD2. The DNA matches TRBJ2-7 better at its end, which makes the J call doubtful. From germline, CDR1 is SGHRS and CDR2 YFSETQ. The CDR3 runs 14 residues. In DNA, the CDR3 is TGCGCCAGCAGCTCGACTAGCGGGACCTACGAGCAGTACTTC. It specifies CASSSTSGTYEQYF.

This clone was detected only once. The rearrangement joins TRBV2 to TRBJ2-3, with D tentatively TRBD1 (6 bases). Germline CDR1 reads SNHLY; CDR2 reads FYNNEI. The length of the CDR3 is 14 residues. V lost 7 bases and J 1 base, leaving 12 bases between the germline ends. DNA for the CDR3: TGTGCCAGCACCTACAGGGTACGCACAGATACGCAGTATTTT. As protein: CASTYRVRTDTQYF.

The V call is TRBV7-8, the J call TRBJ2-1, with D tentatively TRBD2 (6 bases). The germline V and J ends were trimmed by 1 base and 5 bases, with 15 bases remaining between them. Germline V lookup: CDR1 SGHVS, CDR2 FQNEAQ. The CDR3 has 16 amino acids. The CDR3 spells CASSLGRLVFDNEQFF. The CDR3 bases are TGTGCCAGCAGCTTAGGTCGACTAGTTTTCGACAATGAGCAGTTCTTC.

This sequence joins TRBV4-2 and TRBJ2-3; 11 nucleotides agree with TRBD2. Germline values: CDR1 LGHNA, CDR2 YNFKEQ. The CDR3 is made up of 16 amino acids. V was clipped by 3 bases and J by 2 bases; unmatched bases: 4. CDR3 in DNA: TGTGCCAGCAGCCAGCTAGCGGGAGGTCACACAGATACGCAGTATTTT. This translates into CASSQLAGGHTDTQYF.

This chain joins TRBV6-5 and TRBJ2-7; TRBD1 aligns across 10 bases. This CDR3 is built from 15 residues. The germline CDR1 and CDR2 sequences are MNHEY and SVGAGI. Trimming at V came to 6 bases and at J to 0 bases, leaving 5 bases not matched to a gene. CDR3 residues: CASRTGTGVSYEQYF. As DNA, the CDR3 is TGTGCCAGCAGAACCGGGACAGGGGTCTCCTACGAGCAGTACTTC.

A few counts support this clone. The sample has other DNA sequences that encode this CDR3 too. The V gene is TRBV19, the J gene TRBJ1-1; 7 nucleotides match TRBD1. Germline trimming cut 6 bases from V and 5 bases from J; bases unmatched to any gene: 9. Germline-derived CDR1 and CDR2 are LNHDA and SQIVND (reference sequence). This CDR3 has 14 amino acids. CDR3 region: CASSIAGGGTEAFF. The CDR3, as DNA: TGTGCCAGTAGCATTGCAGGGGGTGGTACTGAAGCTTTCTTT.

J is TRBJ2-4 and V is TRBV27; TRBD1 matches at 7 bases. V lost 6 bases, J lost 0 bases, and 17 bases stayed unmatched. The CDR3 loop spans 19 amino acids. From germline, CDR1 is MNHEY and CDR2 SMNVEV (reference sequence). CDR3 sequence reads: CASSSLTRQGVLAKNIQYF. CDR3 nucleotide sequence: TGTGCCAGCAGCTCCCTGACTCGACAGGGAGTGCTAGCCAAAAACATTCAGTACTTC.

A single count supports this clone. The rearrangement links TRBV2 to TRBJ2-1; TRBD2 aligns across 8 bases. Germline V gene sequence: CDR1 SNHLY, CDR2 FYNNEI. Trimming at V came to 9 bases and at J to 7 bases, leaving 17 bases not matched to a gene. The CDR3 consists of 16 residues. The CDR3 region has the DNA TGTGCCAGTCACCCCGGGAGGGGGGCCGAACGGAATGAGCAGTTCTTC. This translates into CASHPGRGAERNEQFF.

The chain links TRBV11-1 to TRBJ2-3, with 7 bases identical to TRBD1. Germline lookup yields CDR1 SGHAT and CDR2 FQDESV (reference sequence). The CDR3 consists of 14 residues. Trimming at V came to 2 bases and at J to 5 bases, leaving 4 bases not matched to a gene. The CDR3 here is CASSLLGGRDTQYF. The CDR3 DNA reads TGTGCCAGCAGCTTATTAGGGGGCAGAGATACGCAGTATTTT.

The rearrangement links TRBV13 to TRBJ2-2, with a tentative D call TRBD1 (6 bases). Looked up from germline, CDR1 is PRHDT and CDR2 is FYEKMQ (reference sequence). The CDR3 is 15 amino acids. The V and J ends lost 4 bases and 6 bases respectively, with 15 bases between them. As DNA, the CDR3 is TGTGCCAGCAGCTCCTCCCAGGGGTACGCCGGGGAGCTGTTTTTT. This encodes CASSSSQGYAGELFF.

CDR3: CASSGGGFSNQPQHF. The CDR3 DNA reads TGTGCCAGCAGTGGTGGGGGGTTCAGCAATCAGCCCCAGCATTTT. V is TRBV2 and J is TRBJ1-5, with D possibly TRBD1 on 5 matching bases. The V and J ends lost 4 bases and 1 base respectively, with 11 bases between them. The CDR3 loop spans 15 amino acids. Looked up from germline, CDR1 is SNHLY and CDR2 is FYNNEI.

The V call is TRBV2, the J call TRBJ1-2; D is unresolved. V dropped 8 bases and J dropped 7 bases, with 14 bases sitting between them. Germline V lookup: CDR1 SNHLY, CDR2 FYNNEI. The CDR3 sequence is 12 residues long. CDR3 nucleotides: TGTGCCAGCGGGAGAACAGCCGGTGGCTACACCTTC. It is translated as CASGRTAGGYTF.

The chain employs TRBV7-2 and TRBJ2-7; 11 nucleotides align to TRBD1. CDR1 and CDR2 (germline): SGHTA, FQGNSA. This CDR3 is built from 15 residues. V lost 5 bases to trimming and J lost 0 bases; unmatched junction nucleotides: 3. CDR3 bases: TGTGCCAGCAGCACGGACAGGGGGCCCTCCTACGAGCAGTACTTC. Its protein is CASSTDRGPSYEQYF.

This clone was detected a few times. V and J are TRBV5-1 and TRBJ1-1, with 8 bases that match TRBD1. Germline V gene lookup returns CDR1 SGHRS and CDR2 YFSETQ. The J segment lost 5 bases and the V segment lost 5 bases, leaving 5 bases of the junction unmatched. The CDR3 consists of 13 residues. The CDR3 sequence: CASRDRGGTEAFF. The CDR3 bases are TGCGCCAGCAGAGACAGGGGTGGTACTGAAGCTTTCTTT.

The chain uses TRBV19 and TRBJ1-6; D is unresolved. Trimming took off 6 bases at V and 10 bases at J, with 13 bases between the two ends. The CDR3 is made up of 13 amino acids. Germline CDR1 and CDR2: LNHDA and SQIVND (reference sequence). CDR3 region: CASSTGVSSPLHF. For the CDR3, the DNA is TGTGCCAGTAGCACCGGGGTATCCTCACCCCTCCACTTT. Together with reference TRBV19 and TRBJ1-6, the CDR3 gives the full variable domain: DGGITQSPKYLFRKEGQNVTLSCEQNLNHDAMYWYRQDPGQGLRLIYYSQIVNDFQKGDIAEGYSVSREKKESFPLTVTSAQKNPTAFYLCASSTGVSSPLHFGNGTRLTVT.

V is TRBV2 and J is TRBJ2-7; D uncertain. The germline V gene encodes CDR1 SNHLY and CDR2 FYNNEI. The CDR3 contains 14 residues. Trimming cost V 1 base and J 3 bases, with 10 bases left between them. The CDR3 coding sequence is TGTGCCAGCAGTGAAGGGCAGCCTAGCTACGAGCAGTACTTC. Translation gives CASSEGQPSYEQYF.

The V gene is TRBV18, the J gene TRBJ1-5, with 7 bases aligning to TRBD1. V shed 3 bases, J shed 3 bases, and the junction held 2 bases outside the gene matches. The CDR3 runs to 14 residues. The germline V gene has CDR1 KGHSH and CDR2 LQKENI. The CDR3 coding sequence is TGTGCCAGCTCACCCACAGGGGTCAATCAGCCCCAGCATTTT. It yields the protein CASSPTGVNQPQHF.

This clone was picked up a small number of times. V and J are TRBV11-2 and TRBJ2-5; D remains unclear. This CDR3 has 14 amino acids. CDR1 SGHAT and CDR2 FQNNGV come from the germline V gene. V was shortened by 1 base and J by 2 bases, with 8 bases between the two germline ends. This CDR3 reads CASSLASSQETQYF. As DNA, the CDR3 is TGTGCCAGCAGCTTAGCCTCCAGTCAAGAGACCCAGTACTTC.